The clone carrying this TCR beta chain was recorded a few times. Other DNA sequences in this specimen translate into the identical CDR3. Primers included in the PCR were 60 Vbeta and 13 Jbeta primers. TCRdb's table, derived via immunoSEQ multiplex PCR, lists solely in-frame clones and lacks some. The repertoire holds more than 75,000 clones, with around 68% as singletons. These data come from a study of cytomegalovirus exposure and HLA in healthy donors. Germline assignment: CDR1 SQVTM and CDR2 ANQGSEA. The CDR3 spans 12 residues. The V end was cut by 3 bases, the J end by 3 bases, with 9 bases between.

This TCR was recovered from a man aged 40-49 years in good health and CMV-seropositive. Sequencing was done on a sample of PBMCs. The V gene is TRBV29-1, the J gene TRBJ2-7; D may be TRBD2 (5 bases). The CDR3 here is CSVELRDYEQYF. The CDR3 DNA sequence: TGCAGCGTTGAGTTACGGGACTACGAGCAGTACTTC.